This is a list of T cell receptor beta chains from one sample in a study of blood T cell repertoires in COVID-19. Libraries were prepared by immunoSEQ multiplex PCR; TCRdb keeps only in-frame clonotypes and omits some of them. The data contain over 350,000 clones, approximately 90% of them seen just once; the ten biggest clones take up 4% to 4.5%. Material: peripheral blood. These receptors all stem from a woman younger than 45 with acute or convalescent COVID-19. CDR3s include the opening cysteine and the closing phenylalanine or tryptophan. D genes are given only for firm matches. Clone size is not always given. Where it is, it says once, few, many or a class for expanded clones.

d_call clone_size j_call v_call cdr3_nt cdr3_aa
NA NA TRBJ1-3 TRBV5-1 TGCGCCAGCAGCCCCTCCCCTGTTGGCGGGAACACCATATATTTT CASSPSPVGGNTIYF
TRBD2 NA TRBJ2-2 TRBV3-1/TRBV3-2 TGTGCCAGCAGCCTCGGACTAGCGGGGGACACCGGGGAGCTGTTTTTT CASSLGLAGDTGELFF
NA NA TRBJ2-1 TRBV10-1 TGCGCCAGCTATCCAAGGAGGATCGCCTACAATGAGCAGTTCTTC CASYPRRIAYNEQFF
NA NA TRBJ1-2 TRBV5-6 TGTGCCAGCAGCTTGGAGGAGGGCTTGGGCTATGGCTACACCTTC CASSLEEGLGYGYTF
TRBD1 NA TRBJ1-1 TRBV27 TGTGCCAGCAGTTTGACAGGGAGATACACTGAAGCTTTCTTT CASSLTGRYTEAFF
TRBD2 NA TRBJ2-5 TRBV2 TGTGCCAGCAACCAGGGGCTAGCGGGGGTTGTGACCCAGTACTTC CASNQGLAGVVTQYF
NA NA TRBJ2-3 TRBV27 TGTGCCAGCAGTTTATTGGGCGCGGGGTTTCAGGTATTAAGGGAGTATTTT CASSLLGAGFQVLREYF
NA few TRBJ1-2 TRBV4-2 TGTGCCAGCAGCCAAGCCTTGAGCCGCGGCTACACCTTC CASSQALSRGYTF
TRBD1 few TRBJ1-1 TRBV2 TGTGCCAGCAGCTTACAGGGGGACGACACTGAAGCTTTCTTT CASSLQGDDTEAFF
NA NA TRBJ2-1 TRBV9 TGTGCCAGCAGCGGAACCGGGACTCCCCTATACAATGAGCAGTTCTTC CASSGTGTPLYNEQFF
NA NA TRBJ2-1 TRBV7-3 TGTGCCAGCAGCCCGAGACTAGGAAGGATGGATGAGCAGTTCTTC CASSPRLGRMDEQFF
TRBD1 few TRBJ1-6 TRBV7-9 TGTGCCAGCAGCCTAGGACAGGGGGCGAATTCACCCCTCCACTTT CASSLGQGANSPLHF
TRBD1 NA TRBJ1-2 TRBV4-1 TGCGCCAGCAGCCAAGATCCCGGAACAGGGGAAGGGCCTATGGGCTACACCTTC CASSQDPGTGEGPMGYTF
TRBD1 NA TRBJ2-7 TRBV7-2 TGTGCCAGCAGCCCTAGGACAGGGGGCTCCTACGAGCAGTACTTC CASSPRTGGSYEQYF
TRBD1 few TRBJ2-2 TRBV24-1 TGTGCCACCGGACGGGGACAGGTCCCCGGGGAGCTGTTTTTT CATGRGQVPGELFF
TRBD2 NA TRBJ2-2 TRBV7-9 TGTGCCAGCAGCTTAGGGTCGGGACTAGCCTCCGGGGAGCTGTTTTTT CASSLGSGLASGELFF
NA NA TRBJ1-6 TRBV24-1 TGTGCCACCAGTGAACGTCGTCAGAATTCACCCCTCCACTTT CATSERRQNSPLHF
TRBD2 NA TRBJ2-1 TRBV5-1 TGCGCCAGCGGTGCTAGCGGGGGGGGCTCCTACAATGAGCAGTTCTTC CASGASGGGSYNEQFF
TRBD2 NA TRBJ2-5 TRBV29-1 TGCAGCGTTGAGGGACTAGCGGGGGGTCGGTACCAAGAGACCCAGTACTTC CSVEGLAGGRYQETQYF
NA NA TRBJ2-1 TRBV25-1 TGTGCCAGCAGTGAAACGGGGGTTAATAATGAGCAGTTCTTC CASSETGVNNEQFF
NA few TRBJ2-2 TRBV19 TGTGCCAGTACAGGCCCCGGGACAATTCCCGGGGAGCTGTTTTTT CASTGPGTIPGELFF
TRBD1 NA TRBJ2-3 TRBV28 TGTGCCAGCAGGACAGGGGGCATGACAGATACGCAGTATTTT CASRTGGMTDTQYF
NA NA TRBJ2-4 TRBV11-2 TGTGCCAGCAGCTTAGGTCGGAAAAACATTCAGTACTTC CASSLGRKNIQYF
NA NA TRBJ2-2 TRBV29-1 TGCAGCGTTGCTTTCAGCGCTGCTACCGGGGAGCTGTTTTTT CSVAFSAATGELFF
TRBD2 NA TRBJ2-1 TRBV13 TGTGCCAGCAGCTCACTTAGCGGGGGGTACAATGAGCAGTTCTTC CASSSLSGGYNEQFF
NA NA TRBJ1-3 TRBV28 TGTGCCAGCAGGTCCAGGGATGTAAACACCATATATTTT CASRSRDVNTIYF
NA once TRBJ1-4 TRBV7-2 TGTGCCAGCAGCATACAGGGAGCTAATGAAAAACTGTTTTTT CASSIQGANEKLFF
TRBD2 NA TRBJ2-3 TRBV9 TGTGCCAGCAGCGTAGAAAGCGGGGGCAGGACAGATACGCAGTATTTT CASSVESGGRTDTQYF
NA NA TRBJ2-5 TRBV4-1 TGCGCCAGCAGCCATTACTTAGGCTCGCAGGGGTCGGAGACCCAGTACTTC CASSHYLGSQGSETQYF
TRBD1 NA TRBJ2-7 TRBV11-2 TGTGCCAGCAGCACCCGTTGGGACAGGGGTGGGGAGCAGTACTTC CASSTRWDRGGEQYF
NA few TRBJ1-1 TRBV6-5 TGTGCCAGCAATCTCTGGGAGGATGAGGGGACTGAAGCTTTCTTT CASNLWEDEGTEAFF
NA NA TRBJ1-6 TRBV27 TGTGCCAGCAGTTCCACGGACAGCTCAAATTCACCCCTCCACTTT CASSSTDSSNSPLHF
NA once TRBJ1-1 TRBV20-1 TGCAGTGCTAGTTCGTTCACTGAAGCTTTCTTT CSASSFTEAFF